This is a list of T cell receptor beta chains from one sample in a study of monozygotic twins with cystic fibrosis. Assay: immunoSEQ multiplex PCR; the TCRdb copy retains only in-frame clones and omits some. This sample has approximately 17,000 clones, with around 96% found just once. The sequenced sample was blood. Source of these receptors: a girl between 2 and 10 years old with cystic fibrosis. Each CDR3 is given with its conserved first and last residue. The D gene is left open where the match is weak. Only part of the rows carry a size: once, few, many, or a class if the clone is expanded.

few	TRBV7-6	TRBJ2-5	NA	TGTGCCAGCAGTGGGGCAGGTAGACAAGAGACCCAGTACTTC	CASSGAGRQETQYF
NA	TRBV10-3	TRBJ1-4	TRBD1	TGTGCCATCAGTGAACGGACAGGCCCTCCTGAAAAACTGTTTTTT	CAISERTGPPEKLFF
NA	TRBV2	TRBJ1-1	TRBD1	TGTGCCAGCAGTGAGGGGACAGGGAACACTGAAGCTTTCTTT	CASSEGTGNTEAFF
NA	TRBV4-3	TRBJ1-3	NA	TGCGCCAGCAGCCAAGAAACCTTCGGGACACTTGGAAACACCATATATTTT	CASSQETFGTLGNTIYF
NA	TRBV7-6	TRBJ2-1	TRBD2	TGTGCCAGCAGCTTAGGTGCGAGACTAGCGGGGGGGAATGAGCAGTTCTTC	CASSLGARLAGGNEQFF
NA	TRBV7-7	TRBJ2-5	TRBD2	TGTGCCAGCAGCCAGCTGCTAGCGGGGGGTACCCTCCAAGAGACCCAGTACTTC	CASSQLLAGGTLQETQYF
NA	TRBV11-2	TRBJ2-5	TRBD2	TGTGCCAGCAGCTTAGGGGCGGCGGGGGGCCAAGAGACCCAGTACTTC	CASSLGAAGGQETQYF
NA	TRBV19	TRBJ1-1	NA	TGTGCCAGTAGTACGCCCCCCTCCGGACAGACGAACACTGAAGCTTTCTTT	CASSTPPSGQTNTEAFF
NA	TRBV6-1	TRBJ1-1	NA	TGTGCCAGCAGTGAAGCTTTCGAGGGGACTGAAGCTTTCTTT	CASSEAFEGTEAFF
NA	TRBV19	TRBJ1-2	TRBD1	TGTGCCAGTTTCGACAGGGACTATGGCTACACCTTC	CASFDRDYGYTF
NA	TRBV19	TRBJ1-5	NA	TGTGCCACCAAGTATCGGGGGAGCAATCAGCCCCAGCATTTT	CATKYRGSNQPQHF
once	TRBV19	TRBJ2-7	NA	TGTGCCAGTAGTAACTTCGGCTCCTACGAGCAGTACTTC	CASSNFGSYEQYF
NA	TRBV2	TRBJ2-1	NA	TGTGCCAGCAGACCTCACCGGGACAACAATGAGCAGTTCTTC	CASRPHRDNNEQFF
NA	TRBV28	TRBJ2-7	TRBD2	TGTGCCAGCAGTTCTAGCGGGGGGACGATGACCTACGAGCAGTACTTC	CASSSSGGTMTYEQYF
NA	TRBV7-2	TRBJ2-7	TRBD1	TGTGCCAGCAGCTTAGAACAGGGGGTCCTCTACTACGAGCAGTACTTC	CASSLEQGVLYYEQYF
NA	TRBV6-5	TRBJ2-6	NA	TGTGCCAGCGGCAGGGTTGGGGCCAACGTCCTGACTTTC	CASGRVGANVLTF
NA	TRBV5-1	TRBJ1-1	NA	TGCGCCAGCAGCTTGCTAGCCCTTAGAGGGGCCGCGAACACTGAAGCTTTCTTT	CASSLLALRGAANTEAFF
NA	TRBV27	TRBJ2-1	NA	TGTGCCAGCAGTTTTGCGGGACGGGACAATGAGCAGTTCTTC	CASSFAGRDNEQFF
NA	TRBV2	TRBJ2-1	NA	TGTGCCAGCAGTACGGACTCGAGCTCCTACAATGAGCAGTTCTTC	CASSTDSSSYNEQFF